This is a list of T cell receptor beta chains from one sample in a study of blood T cell repertoires in COVID-19. Data came from immunoSEQ multiplex PCR; TCRdb stores just in-frame clones and leaves some out. The sample consists of tens of thousands of clones, about 90% of them appearing once. The sequenced sample was peripheral blood. The receptor source for this set is a human donor with active COVID-19. The donor label of this sample is uncertain. Both conserved end residues are part of each CDR3. D genes are given only for firm matches.

D: TRBD2; J: TRBJ2-7; V: TRBV7-3; DNA: TGTGCCAGCAGCTTAAATCGGACTAGCGGGAGTCCCTATTCTTACGAGCAGTACTTC; CDR3: CASSLNRTSGSPYSYEQYF
D: TRBD2; J: TRBJ2-1; V: TRBV7-2; DNA: TGTGCCACCCTAGCGGGCGAGAGCTCCTACAATGAGCAGTTCTTC; CDR3: CATLAGESSYNEQFF
D: TRBD1; J: TRBJ2-3; V: TRBV7-3; DNA: TGTGCCAGCAGCCCGCAGGGGGCAGATACGCAGTATTTT; CDR3: CASSPQGADTQYF
D: TRBD2; J: TRBJ2-2; V: TRBV9; DNA: TGTGCCAGCAGCCTGGGACTAAACACCGGGGAGCTGTTTTTT; CDR3: CASSLGLNTGELFF
D: .; J: TRBJ2-7; V: TRBV13; DNA: TGTGCCAGCAGCCGCGACAGAATTAACGAGCAGTACTTC; CDR3: CASSRDRINEQYF
D: TRBD2; J: TRBJ2-2; V: TRBV28; DNA: TGTGCCAGCAGCTCTAGCGGAACGAACACCGGGGAGCTGTTTTTT; CDR3: CASSSSGTNTGELFF
D: TRBD1; J: TRBJ1-4; V: TRBV6-5; DNA: TGTGCCAGCAGCCTCGGGACAGTGCCCTCTGAAAAACTGTTTTTT; CDR3: CASSLGTVPSEKLFF
D: .; J: TRBJ1-6; V: TRBV19; DNA: TGTGCCAGTAGTATAGCAGGGGTTAGTTCACCCCTCCACTTT; CDR3: CASSIAGVSSPLHF
D: .; J: TRBJ2-3; V: TRBV4-3; DNA: TGCGCCAGCAGCCAACACGGAAAGCGGATGGGGGGAGATACGCAGTATTTT; CDR3: CASSQHGKRMGGDTQYF
D: .; J: TRBJ1-5; V: TRBV6-1; DNA: TGTGCCAGCAGTGTAGACAGCTTTCAAATCTTCAATCAGCCCCAGCATTTT; CDR3: CASSVDSFQIFNQPQHF
D: TRBD1; J: TRBJ1-5; V: TRBV4-1; DNA: TGCGCCAGCAGCCAAGATACATTACAGGGGGCGAATCAGCCCCAGCATTTT; CDR3: CASSQDTLQGANQPQHF
D: TRBD2; J: TRBJ2-3; V: TRBV30; DNA: TGTGCCTGGAGTGGACTGTCTAGCGGGGGGGCCGGCACAGATACGCAGTATTTT; CDR3: CAWSGLSSGGAGTDTQYF
D: .; J: TRBJ1-2; V: TRBV7-2; DNA: TGTGCCAGCAGCTTATTAGGGGGTCCGGGCTACACCTTC; CDR3: CASSLLGGPGYTF
D: TRBD2; J: TRBJ2-5; V: TRBV7-9; DNA: TGTGCCAGCAGCCGTAGCGGGGGGCTGGGAGAGACCCAGTACTTC; CDR3: CASSRSGGLGETQYF
D: .; J: TRBJ2-1; V: TRBV5-4; DNA: TGTGCCAGCAGCTCCCCACAGGTCTCCTACAATGAGCAGTTCTTC; CDR3: CASSSPQVSYNEQFF
D: TRBD2; J: TRBJ2-7; V: TRBV23-1; DNA: TGCGCCAGCAGTCAGGTTAAGCGGGAGGGTTTTAGCGAGCAGTACTTC; CDR3: CASSQVKREGFSEQYF
D: TRBD1; J: TRBJ1-3; V: TRBV7-9; DNA: TGTGCCAGCAGCCCCAAGGGACAGGGAAACACCATATATTTT; CDR3: CASSPKGQGNTIYF
D: .; J: TRBJ1-2; V: TRBV4-2; DNA: TGTGCCAGCAGCCAAGATCCCTGGACAGATTATGGCTACACCTTC; CDR3: CASSQDPWTDYGYTF